Listed below are T cell receptor beta chains from one sample, sequenced in a study of shared clonotypes between healthy human individuals. Clones were sequenced by immunoSEQ multiplex PCR, and TCRdb holds only the in-frame ones, with some missing. The table shows approximately 320,000 clones, with less than 85% occurring only once. The sequenced sample was memory CD4+ T cells sorted from blood. These receptors came from a young man in good health. CDR3s include the opening cysteine and the closing phenylalanine or tryptophan. A D gene is named only where the DNA matches it firmly. Expanded clones are given a class, and other clones once, few, many or no size at all.

D	V	size	J	CDR3	DNA
-	TRBV11-1	-	TRBJ2-7	CASSLNSYEQYF	TGTGCCAGCAGTCTTAATTCTTACGAGCAGTACTTC
-	TRBV6-6	-	TRBJ1-1	CASSSGQGRGTEAFF	TGTGCCAGCAGTTCGGGGCAGGGACGGGGCACTGAAGCTTTCTTT
-	TRBV19	-	TRBJ2-1	CASSFPRGTEQFF	TGTGCCAGTAGCTTCCCCAGGGGAACGGAGCAGTTCTTC
TRBD1	TRBV28	-	TRBJ1-5	CASIELQGEKPQHF	TGTGCCAGCATTGAGTTACAGGGGGAGAAGCCCCAGCATTTT
-	TRBV9	-	TRBJ1-2	CASSVGLANYGYTF	TGTGCCAGCAGCGTAGGTCTCGCTAACTATGGCTACACCTTC
-	TRBV27	-	TRBJ2-1	CAGSLSKLAEGHEQFF	TGTGCCGGCAGTTTATCGAAATTAGCGGAGGGCCATGAGCAGTTCTTC
-	TRBV2	-	TRBJ2-7	CASSERPGVYEQYF	TGTGCCAGCAGTGAAAGACCCGGGGTGTACGAGCAGTACTTC
TRBD2	TRBV6-5	-	TRBJ2-1	CASSYLASGSHNEQFF	TGTGCCAGCAGTTACCTCGCTAGCGGGAGCCACAATGAGCAGTTCTTC
TRBD1	TRBV5-1	-	TRBJ2-3	CASSFSRDSLTDTQYF	TGCGCCAGCAGCTTTTCTAGGGACAGCCTTACAGATACGCAGTATTTT
-	TRBV6-5	-	TRBJ1-5	CASSNSGGSGNQPQHF	TGTGCCAGCAGTAACTCGGGGGGGTCGGGCAATCAGCCCCAGCATTTT
-	TRBV21-1	-	TRBJ2-7	CASSHLRCGRDKDYEQYF	TGTGCCAGCAGCCATTTACGGTGTGGGCGGGACAAAGACTACGAGCAGTACTTC
TRBD2	TRBV4-1	-	TRBJ2-7	CASSRLAAVTPAEQYF	TGCGCCAGCAGCCGACTAGCTGCTGTTACCCCCGCGGAGCAGTACTTC
-	TRBV11-2	-	TRBJ2-7	CASRTDQRVWGSYEQYF	TGTGCCAGCAGAACTGACCAGCGGGTTTGGGGGTCCTACGAGCAGTACTTC
-	TRBV7-2	-	TRBJ1-3	CASSFSRESSGNTIYF	TGTGCCAGCAGCTTTTCCAGGGAATCCTCTGGAAACACCATATATTTT
TRBD2	TRBV2	-	TRBJ2-5	CASSALGTSGETQYF	TGTGCCAGCAGTGCATTGGGGACTAGCGGGGAGACCCAGTACTTC
-	TRBV11-2	few	TRBJ1-5	CASSLASTAQPQHF	TGTGCCAGCAGCTTAGCCTCTACGGCTCAGCCCCAGCATTTT
-	TRBV7-2	-	TRBJ1-1	CASSLSGAGTEAFF	TGTGCCAGCAGCTTATCGGGTGCAGGGACTGAAGCTTTCTTT
-	TRBV2	once	TRBJ1-5	CASSVVEGQPQHF	TGTGCCAGCAGTGTGGTTGAAGGGCAGCCCCAGCATTTT
TRBD1	TRBV30	few	TRBJ1-1	CAWSHDRGRAEAFF	TGTGCCTGGAGCCATGACAGGGGGCGCGCTGAAGCTTTCTTT
-	TRBV7-3	-	TRBJ2-6	CASSTPWSGGLGSGANVLTF	TGTGCCAGCAGCACACCATGGTCCGGGGGTCTGGGCTCTGGGGCCAACGTCCTGACTTTC
-	TRBV9	few	TRBJ2-1	CASSIGYNEQFF	TGTGCCAGCAGTATAGGGTACAATGAGCAGTTCTTC
-	TRBV28	-	TRBJ2-3	CASQPFLGDTQYF	TGTGCCAGTCAGCCTTTCTTGGGAGATACGCAGTATTTT
-	TRBV18	-	TRBJ1-1	CASSRERELAEAFF	TGTGCCAGCTCACGCGAGAGGGAACTGGCTGAAGCTTTCTTT
TRBD1	TRBV28	-	TRBJ1-2	CASRPIGQARGYTF	TGTGCCAGCAGGCCGATCGGACAGGCGCGCGGCTACACCTTC
TRBD2	TRBV7-2	-	TRBJ2-3	CASSITRRSGSRADTQYF	TGTGCCAGCAGCATAACCCGGCGTAGCGGGAGTCGCGCAGATACGCAGTATTTT
-	TRBV5-8	-	TRBJ2-1	CASSLGDSSSYNEQFF	TGTGCCAGCAGCTTGGGCGACTCGAGCTCCTACAATGAGCAGTTCTTC
TRBD2	TRBV11-2	-	TRBJ2-1	CASSQGLAASSYNEQFF	TGTGCCAGCAGCCAGGGACTAGCTGCGAGCTCCTACAATGAGCAGTTCTTC
TRBD1	TRBV5-4	-	TRBJ1-1	CASSKTGSGNTEAFF	TGTGCCAGCAGCAAGACAGGGTCGGGGAACACTGAAGCTTTCTTT
TRBD1	TRBV2	once	TRBJ2-3	CASSGTVTDTQYF	TGTGCCAGCAGCGGGACAGTCACAGATACGCAGTATTTT
TRBD1	TRBV18	-	TRBJ2-7	CASSPRQGGYEQYF	TGTGCCAGCTCACCGAGACAGGGGGGCTACGAGCAGTACTTC
-	TRBV15	-	TRBJ2-7	CATSRVRDSEQYF	TGTGCCACCAGCAGGGTCCGGGACTCCGAGCAGTACTTC
TRBD2	TRBV5-4	-	TRBJ2-3	CASSLSGSTDTQYF	TGTGCCAGCAGCCTTAGCGGGAGCACAGATACGCAGTATTTT
-	TRBV9	-	TRBJ1-5	CASSVDEGFGPQHF	TGTGCCAGCAGCGTAGACGAGGGTTTCGGGCCCCAGCATTTT
TRBD1	TRBV19	-	TRBJ1-5	CASSQQGGQPQHF	TGTGCCAGTAGTCAACAGGGGGGCCAGCCCCAGCATTTT
TRBD1	TRBV7-2	-	TRBJ1-1	CASSPHRDRGLNTEAFF	TGTGCCAGCAGCCCTCACCGGGACAGGGGGCTGAACACTGAAGCTTTCTTT
TRBD2	TRBV29-1	few	TRBJ2-4	CSVVSGGGNIQYF	TGCAGCGTTGTCTCGGGAGGGGGAAACATTCAGTACTTC
-	TRBV7-9	few	TRBJ1-5	CASSIQGENQPQHF	TGTGCCAGCAGCATACAGGGAGAAAATCAGCCCCAGCATTTT
-	TRBV6-1	-	TRBJ2-1	CASSEEWGEQFF	TGTGCCAGCAGTGAAGAGTGGGGGGAGCAGTTCTTC
-	TRBV5-1	few	TRBJ2-3	CASSQTGRQGGDTQYF	TGCGCCAGCAGCCAAACCGGGCGGCAGGGCGGAGATACGCAGTATTTT
-	TRBV7-8	-	TRBJ2-2	CASSLVRGGELFF	TGTGCCAGCAGCTTAGTACGGGGCGGGGAGCTGTTTTTT
-	TRBV5-5	-	TRBJ2-5	CASSFGNRETQYF	TGTGCCAGCAGCTTCGGGAACAGGGAGACCCAGTACTTC
-	TRBV18	once	TRBJ2-3	CASSPPLPHRTDTQYF	TGTGCCAGCTCACCACCGTTACCTCACCGCACAGATACGCAGTATTTT
-	TRBV5-4	-	TRBJ2-3	CASSPGEARGADTQYF	TGTGCCAGCAGCCCCGGAGAGGCTAGAGGGGCAGATACGCAGTATTTT
-	TRBV14	-	TRBJ2-3	CASSQDRTATDTQYF	TGTGCCAGCAGCCAAGATAGGACTGCCACAGATACGCAGTATTTT
-	TRBV7-3	few	TRBJ2-5	CASSFIIGETQYF	TGTGCCAGCAGCTTCATCATCGGGGAGACCCAGTACTTC
-	TRBV29-1	once	TRBJ1-1	CSVTWGMNTEAFF	TGCAGCGTGACTTGGGGGATGAACACTGAAGCTTTCTTT
-	TRBV28	many	TRBJ2-7	CASSLRQSKSKQYF	TGTGCCAGCAGCCTACGACAGTCGAAGTCCAAGCAGTACTTC
-	TRBV6-1	-	TRBJ2-5	CASSELRTQETQYF	TGTGCCAGCAGTGAACTAAGAACCCAAGAGACCCAGTACTTC
-	TRBV12-5	-	TRBJ2-5	CASGLVVGEPKETQYF	TGTGCTAGTGGTTTGGTAGTTGGGGAGCCGAAAGAGACCCAGTACTTC
-	TRBV10-1	-	TRBJ2-3	CASSERGDTQYF	TGCGCCAGCAGTGAGCGCGGAGATACGCAGTATTTT